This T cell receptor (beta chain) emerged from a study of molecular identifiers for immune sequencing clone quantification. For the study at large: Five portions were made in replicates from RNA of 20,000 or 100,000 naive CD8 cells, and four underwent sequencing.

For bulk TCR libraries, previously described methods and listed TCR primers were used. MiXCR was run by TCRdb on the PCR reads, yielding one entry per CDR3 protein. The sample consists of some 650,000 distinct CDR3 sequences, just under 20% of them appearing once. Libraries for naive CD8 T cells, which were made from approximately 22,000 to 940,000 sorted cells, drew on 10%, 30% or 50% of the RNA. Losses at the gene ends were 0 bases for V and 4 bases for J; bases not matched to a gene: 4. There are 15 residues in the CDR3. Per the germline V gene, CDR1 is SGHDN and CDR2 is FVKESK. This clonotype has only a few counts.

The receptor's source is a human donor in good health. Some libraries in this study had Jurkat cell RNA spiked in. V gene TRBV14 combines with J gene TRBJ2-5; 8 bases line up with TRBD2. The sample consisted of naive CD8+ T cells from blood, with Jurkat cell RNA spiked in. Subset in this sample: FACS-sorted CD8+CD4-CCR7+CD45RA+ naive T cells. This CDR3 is CASSQDIRGGETQYF. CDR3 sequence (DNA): TGTGCCAGCAGCCAAGACATTCGGGGGGGAGAGACCCAGTACTTC.